This T cell receptor (beta chain) stems from a study of T cell repertoires in cytomegalovirus infection. Study at large: Recently described HLA-C-restricted plus well-studied HLA-B-restricted CMV epitopes were used. Public TCR beta signature analysis indicated the presence of both CMV infection and matching HLA type.

Of note for this clonotype: Its antigen is undetermined.

Findings and caveats of the study: Adding up the frequency of public TCR beta families identified people who carried CMV plus the relevant HLA. In two of eight donors, the top clonotype was HLA-C-restricted CMV-specific.

Trimming took off 3 bases at V and 4 bases at J, with 9 bases between the two ends. This CDR3 has 13 residues. Germline CDR1 reads LNHDA; CDR2 reads SQIVND (reference sequence). TCRdb reprocessed the reads with MiXCR, giving one entry per CDR3 protein. This table holds about 920,000 distinct CDR3 sequences, 31% found once. The sample was cultured CD8+ T cells from PBMCs, taken from culture after CMV antigen stimulation. The rearrangement joins TRBV19 to TRBJ1-1; the D is unclear. The TCR comes from a human donor in good health (CMV status not recorded). Some clones in this sample may be carry-over from other donors' samples. The CDR3 spells CASSIGQATEAFF. The DNA of the CDR3 is TGTGCCAGTAGTATCGGGCAGGCCACTGAAGCTTTCTTT.